This T cell receptor (beta chain) came from a study of blood T cell repertoires in COVID-19 (dated by TCRdb to 2020 to 2021). About the investigation overall: Samples from collaborators originated in the United States, Italy and Spain and spanned both the acute and convalescent phases of COVID-19. A freely available public database, intended as a resource for researchers studying the immune response to SARS-CoV-2, is where the repertoires were released. Where available, HLA class I and class II types were taken from metadata supplied by the sample provider and were not determined by assay-based typing. Deeply sampled blood TCRbeta repertoires from subjects exposed to, actively infected with, or recovered from COVID-19 were included in the dataset. Samples were obtained from the ongoing ImmuneRACE study (first 160 participants) and from 1,254 subjects provided by 6 global collaborators. Nearly every sample came with metadata listing a de-identified subject ID, COVID-19 status, age in years and sex. The prospective study material was composed of cDNA or gDNA derived from T cells, B-cell-depleted T cells, or PBMCs. Study-wide conclusions, independent of this receptor: The amount of clinical and demographic metadata varied by source and participant and was provided uncurated.

As for this clone: Its antigen is not yet known. No much larger clone is present one base from it, and per-base qualities are unavailable.

The CDR3 sequence holds 17 residues, the cysteine and phenylalanine included. The retained sequence is limited to the CDR3, 51 bases, with the frame set at the first base. Compared with germline, V lacks 6 bases and J lacks 2 bases; bases without a gene match: 10. From a lookup of the germline V gene (reference sequence), CDR1 and CDR2 are MNHEY and SMNVEV. TCRbeta CDR3 regions were amplified from genomic DNA using the immunoSEQ Assay, a bias-controlled multiplex PCR. The authors' analysis ran thus. Nucleated cell counts per sample were estimated from amplification of reference gene primers within the assay. Sequence reads were collapsed and filtered to measure the absolute abundance of every unique TCRbeta CDR3 rearrangement. For each sample, productive Simpson clonality was calculated as the square root of Simpson's diversity index across productive rearrangements. This is the immuneACCESS table as TCRdb keeps it, with only in-frame sequences that have V and J called. A part of the clones is gone; compared with another copy, unresolved V genes explain less than half, and the rest is unexplained. D and trimming were read from the DNA, whereas the V and J calls and clone size are those reported in that table. Recorded for this sample are approximately 260,000 clones; under 90% of them occurred a single time. Over 4% of the sample is in the top ten clones.

Participants in the prospective study were aged 18 to 89 years, lived in 20 to 30 United States geographic areas, and enrolled through a virtual design. In the prospective study, participants were assigned to cohorts based on the clinical history participants reported in a screening survey and a study questionnaire. Each participant in the prospective study had whole blood, serum and a nasopharyngeal or oropharyngeal swab collected by mobile phlebotomists. Additional blood draws and questionnaires over a 2-month period could optionally be provided by prospective study participants. Before DNA extraction, blood samples from the prospective study were shipped at room temperature or frozen.

Sequenced input: PBMCs or T cells enriched from blood (not recorded which). The rearrangement joined TRBV27 to TRBJ1-1; 12 bases in the junction line up with TRBD1. This clonotype was obtained from a man aged 25-40 years with acute COVID-19. At the DNA level, the sequence is TGTGCCAGCAGCTACGGTTGGGACAGGGGGCAAAACACTGAAGCTTTCTTT. Translated, this is CASSYGWDRGQNTEAFF.